The 23 T cell receptor beta chains below all came from one sample that was sequenced in a study of cytomegalovirus exposure and HLA in healthy donors. PCR primers comprised 60 Vbeta and 13 Jbeta primers. Profiled with immunoSEQ multiplex PCR; TCRdb holds only in-frame clones, not every one. Of over 85,000 clones detected, about 66% appear once; the ten largest clones hold roughly 2.2%. The sample comprised PBMCs. Source of these receptors: a man aged 25 to 45 in good health and CMV-seronegative.

The rearrangement joins TRBV6-4 to TRBJ2-1, with 12 bases matching TRBD2. The J segment lost 6 bases and the V segment lost 0 bases, leaving 0 bases of the junction unmatched. Looked up from germline, CDR1 is MRHNA and CDR2 is SNTAGT. This CDR3 has 15 amino acids. The CDR3 is CASSDSTSGSNEQFF. DNA of the CDR3: TGTGCCAGCAGTGACTCGACTAGCGGGAGCAATGAGCAGTTCTTC.

The count of this clone is one. The chain is built from TRBV27 and TRBJ1-6, with D uncertain. Trimming pared 3 bases from V and 7 bases from J, leaving 10 bases between. The CDR3 has 14 residues. CDR1 and CDR2 (germline): MNHEY, SMNVEV (reference sequence). CDR3 sequence reads: CASSFGLTNSPLHF. CDR3 in DNA: TGTGCCAGCAGTTTTGGCTTAACGAATTCACCCCTCCACTTT.

The table lists this clone with a count of one. V usage is TRBV29-1 and J usage is TRBJ2-7; D is perhaps TRBD1 (6 bases). V lost 0 bases, J lost 5 bases, and 8 bases lay in between. This CDR3 contains 12 residues. The germline CDR1 and CDR2 sequences are SQVTM and ANQGSEA. CDR3 DNA sequence: TGCAGCGTTGAAGATCCAGGGGACGAGCAGTACTTC. It is translated as CSVEDPGDEQYF.

V is TRBV28 and J is TRBJ1-2, with D perhaps matching TRBD1 (5 bases). CDR1 and CDR2 from the germline V gene are MDHEN and SYDVKM. This CDR3 has 12 amino acids. Deletions cut 5 bases from V and 8 bases from J, with 12 bases between. The CDR3 loop is CASSPGLSGYTF. Here the CDR3 DNA reads TGTGCCAGCAGTCCGGGACTCTCGGGCTACACCTTC.

This clone was counted a few times. The chain links TRBV13 to TRBJ2-7; a weak D match, TRBD1 (6 bases). The CDR3 has 13 residues. Between the trimmed V and J ends, which lost 3 bases and 5 bases, there was a span of 11 bases. Looked up from germline, CDR1 is PRHDT and CDR2 is FYEKMQ (reference sequence). CDR3 sequence (DNA): TGTGCCAGCAGCTTCACAGGGCGGAACGAGCAGTACTTC. It yields the protein CASSFTGRNEQYF.

This chain uses TRBV5-1 with TRBJ2-7; the D gene is possibly TRBD2 (6 bases). V lost 5 bases, J lost 5 bases, and 23 bases lay in between. From germline, CDR1 is SGHRS and CDR2 YFSETQ. This CDR3 has 16 residues. The CDR3 coding sequence is TGCGCCAGCAGGAGAGGAGGGCGGTTGAACGGCGACGAGCAGTACTTC. Translation gives CASRRGGRLNGDEQYF.

CDR3 in DNA: TGTGCCAGCAGCCAAGATGCGGGGAAGAGGGGCGAGCAGTACTTC. Encoded protein: CASSQDAGKRGEQYF. The gene calls are TRBV4-2 and TRBJ2-7; maybe TRBD2 (6 bases). Trimming shortened V by 0 bases and J by 6 bases, and 15 bases separated the two germline ends. Germline V gives CDR1 LGHNA, CDR2 YNFKEQ. The length of the CDR3 is 15 residues.

The V gene is TRBV6-5, the J gene TRBJ1-1; the D is unclear. V shed 2 bases and J shed 4 bases, with 14 bases lying between them. CDR1 and CDR2 (germline): MNHEY, SVGAGI. The CDR3 consists of 15 residues. CDR3 in DNA: TGTGCCAGCAGTTACATGGCCGACGGGAGCACTGAAGCTTTCTTT. Its protein is CASSYMADGSTEAFF.

This sequence joins TRBV7-9 and TRBJ1-1; possibly TRBD1 for D (5 bases). The CDR3 contains 14 residues. The V end was cut by 2 bases, the J end by 2 bases, with 9 bases between. Per germline, CDR1 SEHNR and CDR2 FQNEAQ (reference sequence). CDR3 coding DNA: TGTGCCAGCAGCTTACAGGGATTTAACACTGAAGCTTTCTTT. Encoded protein: CASSLQGFNTEAFF. The complete variable domain, with remaining parts taken from reference TRBV7-9 and TRBJ1-1, reads DTGVSQNPRHKITKRGQNVTFRCDPISEHNRLYWYRQTLGQGPEFLTYFQNEAQLEKSRLLSDRFSAERPKGSFSTLEIQRTEQGDSAMYLCASSLQGFNTEAFFGQGTRLTVV.

The rearrangement joins TRBV27 to TRBJ1-3; no clear D gene. Germline CDR1 reads MNHEY; CDR2 reads SMNVEV (reference sequence). Trimming removed 8 bases at V and 0 bases at J, with 11 bases between. The CDR3 runs to 14 residues. CDR3 coding DNA: TGTGCCAGCTCTAGGAAGGTCTCTGGAAACACCATATATTTT. This codes for CASSRKVSGNTIYF.

The genes are TRBV2 and TRBJ1-2, with 9 bases identical to TRBD1. CDR1 and CDR2 (germline): SNHLY, FYNNEI. V dropped 4 bases and J dropped 8; count of bases not matched to a gene: 8. The CDR3 runs 14 residues. As DNA, the CDR3 is TGTGCCAGCAGTGGCCGGGACAGGGATCGGGGCTACACCTTC. It encodes CASSGRDRDRGYTF.

The chain employs TRBV4-2 and TRBJ2-7; tentatively, D is TRBD1 (6 bases). V was cut by 4 bases and J by 4 bases, with 14 bases left in between. The CDR3 totals 14 residues. Looked up from germline, CDR1 is LGHNA and CDR2 is YNFKEQ. Written as DNA, the CDR3 is TGTGCCAGCAGCCTTCGGGACATGGGGTACGAGCAGTACTTC. It codes for CASSLRDMGYEQYF.

This clone showed up just a few times. The genes are TRBV6-5 and TRBJ1-1; D might be TRBD1 (6 bases). This CDR3 has 14 residues. Germline V lookup: CDR1 MNHEY, CDR2 SVGAGI. Trimming took off 8 bases at V and 1 base at J, with 14 bases between the two ends. The CDR3 here is CASSRPTGNTEAFF. The CDR3 coding sequence is TGTGCCAGCTCACGTCCGACAGGGAACACTGAAGCTTTCTTT.

The J gene is TRBJ1-1, the V gene TRBV30; D gene uncertain. Trimming took 5 bases from V and 0 from J, leaving 4 bases between them. The CDR3 is 11 residues long. The germline gives CDR1 GTSNPN, CDR2 SVGIG (reference sequence). The CDR3 bases are TGTGCCTGGTTAATGAACACTGAAGCTTTCTTT. Translation: CAWLMNTEAFF.

The chain is built from TRBV7-9 and TRBJ2-7; 8 bases are a match to TRBD1. Germline CDR1 reads SEHNR; CDR2 reads FQNEAQ (reference sequence). The V segment lost 5 bases and the J segment 5 bases; nucleotides outside the gene matches: 11. The CDR3 runs 15 residues. This chain's CDR3 is CASSVGTGPGHEQYF. The CDR3 DNA follows: TGTGCCAGCAGCGTTGGGACAGGCCCAGGGCACGAGCAGTACTTC.

This chain links TRBV5-1 with TRBJ2-1; TRBD1 aligns across 10 bases. Trimming took 3 bases from V and 6 from J; bases not matched to a gene: 9. Germline-derived CDR1 and CDR2 are SGHRS and YFSETQ. The CDR3 totals 16 residues. CDR3 sequence: CASSYDGTGASNEQFF. In DNA, the CDR3 is TGCGCCAGCAGCTACGACGGGACAGGGGCCTCCAATGAGCAGTTCTTC.

The V call is TRBV6-1, the J call TRBJ1-1; no firm D call. The V gene's germline CDR1 is MNHNS and CDR2 SASEGT. The V and J ends lost 6 bases and 3 bases respectively, with 8 bases between them. This CDR3 is built from 12 residues. The DNA for the CDR3 is TGTGCCAGCAGCCTAACCTACACTGAAGCTTTCTTT. It yields the protein CASSLTYTEAFF.

This chain joins TRBV7-3 and TRBJ2-1; 7 positions agree with TRBD2. J was trimmed by 8 bases and V by 5 bases; bases with no gene match: 12. The germline CDR1 and CDR2 sequences are SGHTA and FQGTGA. This CDR3 has 15 residues. The CDR3 loop reads CASSQLALKADEQFF. CDR3 DNA: TGTGCCAGCAGCCAACTAGCGCTGAAGGCTGATGAGCAGTTCTTC. Full variable domain (outside the CDR3, taken from reference TRBV7-3 and TRBJ2-1): GAGVSQTPSNKVTEKGKYVELRCDPISGHTALYWYRQSLGQGPEFLIYFQGTGAADDSGLPNDRFFAVRPEGSVSTLKIQRTERGDSAVYLCASSQLALKADEQFFGPGTRLTVL.

This clone has a handful of counts. J is TRBJ2-1 and V is TRBV25-1; D is uncertain. V was pared by 4 bases and J by 3 bases, with 4 bases between. The CDR3 spans 12 residues. CDR1 is MGHDK and CDR2 is SYGVNS in the germline V gene. The CDR3 DNA sequence: TGTGCCAGCAGTGCCGGCTACAATGAGCAGTTCTTC. As protein: CASSAGYNEQFF.

DNA for the CDR3: TGTGCCAGCAGTGCGCGGCCGACAGATACGCAGTATTTT. It specifies CASSARPTDTQYF. This rearrangement joins TRBV2 to TRBJ2-3; D unclear. The germline CDR1 and CDR2 sequences are SNHLY and FYNNEI. The CDR3 runs 13 residues. V gave up 4 bases and J gave up 3 bases, with 8 bases separating them.

This clone was detected only a few times. The chain joins TRBV30 to TRBJ1-1; the D is unclear. V lost 6 bases and J lost 7, with 9 bases in between. The CDR3 extends over 10 amino acids. Germline V lookup: CDR1 GTSNPN, CDR2 SVGIG (reference sequence). This CDR3 reads CACGSYEAFF. The CDR3 nucleotides read TGTGCCTGCGGGTCCTATGAAGCTTTCTTT. The full variable domain, completed using reference TRBV30 and TRBJ1-1, is SQTIHQWPATLVQPVGSPLSLECTVEGTSNPNLYWYRQAAGRGLQLLFYSVGIGQISSEVPQNLSASRPQDRQFILSSKKLLLSDSGFYLCACGSYEAFFGQGTRLTVV.

The CDR3 here is CASSEGTGAETQYF. CDR3 bases: TGTGCCAGCAGTGAAGGGACAGGGGCAGAGACCCAGTACTTC. The rearrangement uses TRBV6-1 and TRBJ2-5; 9 positions match TRBD1. Germline CDR1 is MNHNS and CDR2 is SASEGT. The CDR3 is 14 residues long. Trimming cost V 1 base and J 4 bases; bases outside gene matches: 1.

This clone was detected a few times. The chain carries TRBV30 and TRBJ2-7; 12 bases line up with TRBD2. The germline V gene encodes CDR1 GTSNPN and CDR2 SVGIG (reference sequence). V trimming: 2 bases; J trimming: 4 bases; junction bases outside the gene matches: 12. The length of the CDR3 is 17 residues. The CDR3 bases are TGTGCCTGGAGTCCTAGCGGGAGGGCCGTTCTAGCATACGAGCAGTACTTC. Protein sequence: CAWSPSGRAVLAYEQYF. The full variable domain, with the rest looked up from reference TRBV30 and TRBJ2-7, is SQTIHQWPATLVQPVGSPLSLECTVEGTSNPNLYWYRQAAGRGLQLLFYSVGIGQISSEVPQNLSASRPQDRQFILSSKKLLLSDSGFYLCAWSPSGRAVLAYEQYFGPGTRLTVT.